Listed here are 8 T cell receptor beta chains from one sample, sequenced in a study of blood T cell repertoires in COVID-19 (dated by TCRdb to the early 2020s). Library creation used the immunoSEQ multiplex PCR assay. TCRdb obtained this table from immuneACCESS and retained in-frame rearrangements with V and J assigned. These tables miss some clones; where compared with another copy, unresolved V genes account for less than half of the shortfall, and the remainder is unexplained. Within this sample are around 230,000 clones, with 75% to 90% of them counted one time only. The ten largest account for around 3% of the sample. The sample comprised PBMCs or T cells enriched from blood (not recorded which). Every receptor here comes from a middle-aged woman with acute COVID-19.

Only a few counts were recorded for this clone. The chain carries TRBV27 and TRBJ1-1; 7 nucleotides line up with TRBD1. Germline-derived CDR1 and CDR2 are MNHEY and SMNVEV (reference sequence). The V segment lost 3 bases and the J segment 5 bases; nucleotides outside the gene matches: 6. This CDR3 contains 14 residues. The CDR3 coding sequence is TGTGCCAGCAGTTTTGGAGGGGGCATGACTGAAGCTTTCTTT. Residues: CASSFGGGMTEAFF.

The J gene is TRBJ1-1, the V gene TRBV5-5; D not resolved. Germline CDR1 is SGHKS and CDR2 is YYEKEE (reference sequence). V shed 2 bases and J shed 1 base, with 6 bases lying between them. The CDR3 sequence is 13 residues long. CDR3 DNA: TGTGCCAGCAGCTTTTACGGGAACACTGAAGCTTTCTTT. Translated: CASSFYGNTEAFF.

The count of this clone is one. This chain connects TRBV7-3 to TRBJ2-1; TRBD1 is a possible D gene (5 bases). The length of the CDR3 is 13 residues. Germline CDR1 is SGHTA and CDR2 is FQGTGA. With 5 bases removed from V and 5 bases from J, the gap between germline ends came to 10 bases. The DNA of the CDR3 is TGTGCCAGCAGCCTAGGGGCAAACAATGAGCAGTTCTTC. Residues: CASSLGANNEQFF. Full variable domain (rest looked up from reference TRBV7-3 and TRBJ2-1): GAGVSQTPSNKVTEKGKYVELRCDPISGHTALYWYRQSLGQGPEFLIYFQGTGAADDSGLPNDRFFAVRPEGSVSTLKIQRTERGDSAVYLCASSLGANNEQFFGPGTRLTVL.

The chain links TRBV10-1 to TRBJ2-7; 7 bases match TRBD1. The germline CDR1 and CDR2 sequences are WNHNN and SYGVQD (reference sequence). After removal of 2 bases from V and 6 bases from J, the junction contained 4 bases not matched to a gene. The CDR3 runs 13 residues. The CDR3 protein is CASSETGVGEQYF. The CDR3 coding sequence is TGCGCCAGCAGTGAGACAGGGGTAGGCGAGCAGTACTTC.

J is TRBJ2-7 and V is TRBV19; TRBD2 matches at 7 bases. This CDR3 is built from 15 residues. Looked up from germline, CDR1 is LNHDA and CDR2 is SQIVND (reference sequence). V shed 4 bases and J 2 bases; nucleotides not matched to a gene: 8. The CDR3 coding sequence is TGTGCCAGTAGTAAAATAGCGGGCCCCACCTACGAGCAGTACTTC. Translation gives CASSKIAGPTYEQYF.

This clone was seen a few times. This chain connects TRBV12-3 or TRBV12-4 to TRBJ1-2; tentatively, D is TRBD1 (5 bases). V gave up 4 bases and J gave up 5 bases, with 11 bases separating them. CDR3 length equals 13 residues. The CDR3 region has the DNA TGTGCCAGCAGTTCTAAGGGGATTTATGGCTACACCTTC. As protein: CASSSKGIYGYTF.

The V call is TRBV7-9, the J call TRBJ2-7; the D gene is possibly TRBD2 (5 bases). The germline V and J ends were trimmed by 4 bases and 3 bases, with 10 bases remaining between them. This CDR3 region has 13 residues. Germline V gene lookup returns CDR1 SEHNR and CDR2 FQNEAQ (reference sequence). CDR3 coding DNA: TGTGCCAGCAGCTATAGTAGCGACTACGAGCAGTACTTC. The encoded protein is CASSYSSDYEQYF.

The rearrangement uses TRBV2 and TRBJ1-1; 8 bases line up with TRBD1. This CDR3 comprises 14 residues. V shed 4 bases and J 3 bases; nucleotides not matched to a gene: 4. Looked up from germline, CDR1 is SNHLY and CDR2 is FYNNEI. The CDR3 sequence is CASSGDRFDTEAFF. In nucleotides, the CDR3 is TGTGCCAGCAGTGGGGACAGGTTCGACACTGAAGCTTTCTTT.